This TCR beta chain appears in the sequencing data of a study of cytomegalovirus exposure and HLA in healthy donors. Notes on the study in general: Earlier analysis looked at TCR beta V segments, and most were productive about 90% or about 30% of the time.

Vbeta (60) and Jbeta (13) primers were used in the PCR. Assay used: immunoSEQ multiplex PCR; TCRdb lists only in-frame clones, some missing. The sample comprises 150,000 to 200,000 clones, about two thirds of which are singletons, and roughly 4% rests with the top ten. Between the trimmed V and J ends, which lost 4 bases and 5 bases, there was a span of 5 bases. The CDR3 has 11 amino acids. Germline V lookup: CDR1 SGHVS, CDR2 FNYEAQ. This clone was counted between two and nine times. The antigen remains unidentified. The sequencing input was PBMCs. The V gene is TRBV7-6, the J gene TRBJ2-5, with no clear D. The sequence was collected from a woman aged 18-30 years in good health and CMV-seropositive. The CDR3 loop is CASSSIETQYF. CDR3 bases: TGTGCCAGCAGCTCTATTGAGACCCAGTACTTC.